The 27 T cell receptor beta chains below all came from one sample that was sequenced in a study of T cell clonotyping in hematopoietic cell transplantation. Repertoires were generated with immunoSEQ multiplex PCR, while TCRdb's copy carries only in-frame clones and drops some. The sample has more than 9,500 clones; 75% to 90% are singletons. The sequenced sample was peripheral blood mononuclear cells. These receptors were collected from a human donor who either received an allogeneic hematopoietic cell transplant for a myeloid malignancy or was a related donor (not recorded which). Some clones in this sample may be carry-over from other donors' samples.

Turning to this clone: One end of the junction varies from germline; a read error may be responsible. The rearrangement joins TRBV4-2 to TRBJ2-7; D is ambiguous. The germline gives CDR1 LGHNA, CDR2 YNFKEQ. This CDR3 spans 16 amino acids. DNA of the CDR3: TGTGCCTGCAGCCAAGATGCGTCGGCGAGCTCCTACGAGCAGTACTTC. Protein: CACSQDASASSYEQYF.

V gene TRBV19 combines with J gene TRBJ2-7; TRBD1 matches 11 bases. The germline CDR1 and CDR2 sequences are LNHDA and SQIVND (reference sequence). The CDR3 consists of 15 residues. V trimming: 4 bases; J trimming: 3 bases; junction bases outside the gene matches: 5. The CDR3 reads CASSKGQGDGYEQYF. The CDR3 nucleotides are TGTGCCAGTAGTAAGGGACAGGGGGATGGCTACGAGCAGTACTTC.

The gene calls are TRBV9 and TRBJ2-7; TRBD1 agrees at 7 bases. J lost 0 bases, V lost 3 bases, and 6 bases had no gene match. This CDR3 comprises 15 residues. CDR1 and CDR2 from the germline V gene are SGDLS and YYNGEE. The CDR3 here is CASSESGTASYEQYF. The CDR3 DNA follows: TGTGCCAGCAGCGAATCCGGGACAGCCTCCTACGAGCAGTACTTC.

This clone was observed a handful of times. J is TRBJ1-2 and V is TRBV20-1; no firm D call. The CDR3 length is 11 residues. Per the germline V gene, CDR1 is DFQATT and CDR2 is SNEGSKA (reference sequence). In DNA, the CDR3 is TGCCAAGGGAGGAGAGACTATGGCTACACCTTC. Translation gives CQGRRDYGYTF.

The rearrangement links TRBV9 to TRBJ2-7, with 9 bases fitting TRBD1. V was clipped by 0 bases and J by 3 bases; unmatched bases: 7. The CDR3 consists of 16 residues. CDR1 and CDR2 (germline): SGDLS, YYNGEE. This chain's CDR3 is CASSVEGGQGLYEQYF. CDR3 in DNA: TGTGCCAGCAGCGTAGAAGGAGGACAGGGGCTCTACGAGCAGTACTTC.

CDR3 amino acids: CASRQIGTANTGELFF. Written as DNA, the CDR3 is TGTGCCAGCAGACAAATCGGGACAGCGAACACCGGGGAGCTGTTTTTT. This chain joins TRBV7-2 and TRBJ2-2; 7 positions agree with TRBD1. Looked up from germline, CDR1 is SGHTA and CDR2 is FQGNSA. V was clipped by 6 bases and J by 0 bases; unmatched bases: 7. This CDR3 is built from 16 residues.

This chain links TRBV19 with TRBJ2-7, with 7 positions matching TRBD1. Germline V gives CDR1 LNHDA, CDR2 SQIVND (reference sequence). This CDR3 has 15 residues. With V trimmed by 2 bases and J by 2 bases, 6 bases remained unmatched. The CDR3 here is CASSIRDSSTYEQYF. The CDR3 nucleotides are TGTGCCAGTAGTATACGGGACAGCTCAACCTACGAGCAGTACTTC.

The chain recombines TRBV7-9 with TRBJ2-2; TRBD1 is a possible D gene (5 bases). Between the trimmed V and J ends, which lost 2 bases and 1 base, there was a span of 8 bases. The CDR3 is 15 residues long. CDR1 is SEHNR, CDR2 FQNEAQ, per germline (reference sequence). The CDR3 loop reads CASSLYDRNTGELFF. The DNA of the CDR3 is TGTGCCAGCAGCTTATACGACAGGAACACCGGGGAGCTGTTTTTT. The full variable domain, in which reference TRBV7-9 and TRBJ2-2 provide the parts outside the CDR3, is DTGVSQNPRHKITKRGQNVTFRCDPISEHNRLYWYRQTLGQGPEFLTYFQNEAQLEKSRLLSDRFSAERPKGSFSTLEIQRTEQGDSAMYLCASSLYDRNTGELFFGEGSRLTVL.

The chain uses TRBV6-5 and TRBJ1-4; D unresolved. The CDR3 sequence is 13 residues long. V gave up 4 bases and J gave up 4 bases, with 7 bases separating them. Germline V gives CDR1 MNHEY, CDR2 SVGAGI. Here the CDR3 reads CASSFGVNEKLFF. The CDR3 region has the DNA TGTGCCAGCAGTTTCGGGGTTAATGAAAAACTGTTTTTT.

This clone showed up just once. This chain uses TRBV11-2 with TRBJ2-2; 9 bases match TRBD1. CDR3 size: 15 residues. Looked up from germline, CDR1 is SGHAT and CDR2 is FQNNGV. The J segment lost 1 base and the V segment lost 3 bases, leaving 0 bases of the junction unmatched. The CDR3 region has the DNA TGTGCCAGCAGCTTGGGACAGGGGAACACCGGGGAGCTGTTTTTT. Translating it yields CASSLGQGNTGELFF.

The genes are TRBV29-1 and TRBJ2-7; 7 bases fit TRBD1. The CDR3 is made up of 11 amino acids. V gave up 7 bases and J gave up 6 bases; unmatched junction bases: 6. The V gene's germline CDR1 is SQVTM and CDR2 ANQGSEA. CDR3 DNA: TGCAGCGGAACACAGGGGACCGAGCAGTACTTC. It translates to CSGTQGTEQYF.

The rearrangement links TRBV2 to TRBJ1-5; D is possibly TRBD1 (6 bases). Germline assignment: CDR1 SNHLY and CDR2 FYNNEI. The V end was cut by 7 bases, the J end by 2 bases, with 12 bases between. The CDR3 has 14 amino acids. For the CDR3, the DNA is TGTGCCAGCACCACAGGGTACGGCAATCAGCCCCAGCATTTT. This translates into CASTTGYGNQPQHF.

This chain uses TRBV5-6 with TRBJ1-5; a possible D gene is TRBD1 (6 bases). The CDR3 spans 13 residues. The V end was cut by 5 bases, the J end by 14 bases, with 20 bases between. The germline gives CDR1 SGHDT, CDR2 YYEEEE. The chain's CDR3 is CASSRSGARSEHF. In nucleotides, the CDR3 is TGTGCCAGCAGTAGATCGGGGGCAAGGTCTGAGCATTTT.

The gene calls are TRBV5-1 and TRBJ2-1, with TRBD2 matching over 8 bases. V was clipped by 0 bases and J by 5 bases; unmatched bases: 4. The germline V gene has CDR1 SGHRS and CDR2 YFSETQ. The CDR3 length is 15 residues. The CDR3 coding sequence is TGCGCCAGCAGCTTGGACGGGCGGGGGGACAATGAGCAGTTCTTC. Translated: CASSLDGRGDNEQFF.

This rearrangement joins TRBV7-9 to TRBJ2-7; D could derive from TRBD1 or TRBD2 (6 bases each). Germline V gene data show CDR1 as SEHNR and CDR2 as FQNEAQ (reference sequence). V shed 2 bases and J shed 3 bases, with 14 bases lying between them. CDR3 length: 15 amino acids. The CDR3 loop reads CASSLRGPGGYEQYF. The CDR3 DNA reads TGTGCCAGCAGCTTACGGGGGCCGGGTGGCTACGAGCAGTACTTC.

J is TRBJ1-5 and V is TRBV19; D is undetermined. CDR1 and CDR2 (germline): LNHDA, SQIVND (reference sequence). The germline V and J ends were trimmed by 1 base and 1 base, with 11 bases remaining between them. CDR3 length: 16 amino acids. CDR3 loop: CASSIGQRVSNQPQHF. Written as DNA, the CDR3 is TGTGCCAGTAGTATAGGTCAAAGAGTCAGCAATCAGCCCCAGCATTTT. The full variable domain, with the rest looked up from reference TRBV19 and TRBJ1-5, is DGGITQSPKYLFRKEGQNVTLSCEQNLNHDAMYWYRQDPGQGLRLIYYSQIVNDFQKGDIAEGYSVSREKKESFPLTVTSAQKNPTAFYLCASSIGQRVSNQPQHFGDGTRLSIL.

A single count supports this clone. The V gene is TRBV4-3, the J gene TRBJ2-3; tentatively, D is TRBD2 (6 bases). CDR3 size: 17 residues. Germline-derived CDR1 and CDR2 are LGHNA and YSLEER. V was clipped by 0 bases and J by 6 bases, with 19 bases between them. Here the CDR3 reads CASSQEKGEGRTDTQYF. The CDR3 coding sequence is TGCGCCAGCAGCCAAGAAAAAGGAGAGGGGAGGACGGATACGCAGTATTTT.

The chain employs TRBV11-2 and TRBJ1-6; possible D gene TRBD1, 5 bases. Germline CDR1 SGHAT, CDR2 FQNNGV. The V end was cut by 5 bases, the J end by 9 bases, with 11 bases between. CDR3 length: 13 amino acids. CDR3 region: CASSPAGVSPLHF. In nucleotides, the CDR3 is TGTGCCAGCAGCCCTGCGGGGGTTTCACCCCTCCACTTT.

The V gene is TRBV18, the J gene TRBJ1-1, with D unresolved. V was cut by 3 bases and J by 0 bases, with 17 bases left in between. The CDR3 has 17 amino acids. Germline CDR1 is KGHSH and CDR2 is LQKENI. CDR3 amino acids: CASSPDPGSRVNTEAFF. CDR3 nucleotide sequence: TGTGCCAGCTCACCGGATCCCGGTAGCCGAGTGAACACTGAAGCTTTCTTT.

This chain connects TRBV4-1 to TRBJ1-1; the D gene is possibly TRBD1 (6 bases). This CDR3 is 13 amino acids long. V lost 0 bases, J lost 8 bases, and 10 bases lay in between. Germline CDR1 reads MGHRA; CDR2 reads YSYEKL. The CDR3: CASSQDSGTEAFF. In DNA form, the CDR3 reads TGCGCCAGCAGCCAAGATTCGGGGACAGAAGCTTTCTTT.

The chain recombines TRBV10-1 with TRBJ1-1; D is ambiguous. The germline V gene has CDR1 WNHNN and CDR2 SYGVQD (reference sequence). V was trimmed by 0 bases and J by 1 base, leaving 9 bases between them. The CDR3 loop spans 15 amino acids. CDR3 in DNA: TGCGCCAGCAGTGAGTCTGACAAGTCGAACACTGAAGCTTTCTTT. Its protein product is CASSESDKSNTEAFF.

The V gene is TRBV5-5, the J gene TRBJ1-5, with 7 bases matching TRBD1. The CDR3 extends over 14 amino acids. Germline assignment: CDR1 SGHKS and CDR2 YYEKEE (reference sequence). Trimming removed 1 base from V and 6 bases from J; junction bases left unmatched: 4. As DNA, the CDR3 is TGTGCCAGCAGCTTGTACAGGGGAGGTCAGCCCCAGCATTTT. Translated: CASSLYRGGQPQHF.

This chain uses TRBV30 with TRBJ2-7, with 7 bases identical to TRBD2. Germline-derived CDR1 and CDR2 are GTSNPN and SVGIG (reference sequence). Germline trimming cut 5 bases from V and 7 bases from J; bases unmatched to any gene: 11. The CDR3 covers 13 residues. Written as DNA, the CDR3 is TGTGCCTGGGCCCGCGGGGGTTTAGCTGAGCAGTACTTC. This gives the protein CAWARGGLAEQYF.

DNA for the CDR3: TGTGCCAGCAGCGCCGCCATCTATGGCTACACCTTC. Its protein is CASSAAIYGYTF. This rearrangement joins TRBV9 to TRBJ1-2; no clear D. Deletions cut 3 bases from V and 4 bases from J, with 7 bases between. The CDR3 runs 12 residues. Per germline, CDR1 SGDLS and CDR2 YYNGEE.

The chain uses TRBV19 and TRBJ1-4; weak D call: TRBD1 (5 bases). CDR3 size: 12 residues. Trimming took 2 bases from V and 12 from J, leaving 10 bases between them. CDR1 and CDR2 from the germline V gene are LNHDA and SQIVND (reference sequence). DNA of the CDR3: TGTGCCAGTAGTATACTAGGGGAGGAACTGTTTTTT. Encoded protein: CASSILGEELFF.

This sequence joins TRBV30 and TRBJ1-1; D ambiguous. The CDR3 length is 13 residues. Trimming removed 2 bases at V and 0 bases at J, with 7 bases between. Germline loops: CDR1 GTSNPN, CDR2 SVGIG (reference sequence). CDR3 loop: CAWSFRMNTEAFF. DNA for the CDR3: TGTGCCTGGAGTTTCAGGATGAACACTGAAGCTTTCTTT.

V and J are TRBV5-1 and TRBJ1-2; D perhaps matches TRBD1 (6 bases). The CDR3 length is 18 residues. V was clipped by 0 bases and J by 2 bases, with 20 bases between them. Germline V gene sequence: CDR1 SGHRS, CDR2 YFSETQ. CDR3 in DNA: TGCGCCAGCAGCTTGGAGGAGGGCCCGGGACAACGAAACTATGGCTACACCTTC. The encoded protein is CASSLEEGPGQRNYGYTF.